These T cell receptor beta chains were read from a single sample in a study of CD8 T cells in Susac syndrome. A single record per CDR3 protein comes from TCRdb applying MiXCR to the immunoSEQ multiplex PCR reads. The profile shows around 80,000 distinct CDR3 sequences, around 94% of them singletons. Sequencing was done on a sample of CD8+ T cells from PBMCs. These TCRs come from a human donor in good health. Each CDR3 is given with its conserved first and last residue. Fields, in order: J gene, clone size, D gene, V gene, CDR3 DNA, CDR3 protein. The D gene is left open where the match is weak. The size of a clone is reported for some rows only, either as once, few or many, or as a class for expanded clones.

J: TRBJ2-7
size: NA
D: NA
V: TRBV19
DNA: TGTGCCAGTAGTATACTCCTGGGGGACGAGCAGTACTTC
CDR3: CASSILLGDEQYF

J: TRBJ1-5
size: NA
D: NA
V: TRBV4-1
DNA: TGCGCCAGCAGCCCCCTAGGCGGCGATCAGCCCCAGCATTTT
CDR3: CASSPLGGDQPQHF

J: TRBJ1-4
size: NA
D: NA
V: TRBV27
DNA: TGTGCCAGCAGTTTAGGAGGGCTTGATGAAAAACTGTTTTTT
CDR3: CASSLGGLDEKLFF

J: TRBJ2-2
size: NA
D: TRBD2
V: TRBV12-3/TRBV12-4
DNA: TGTGCCACCGACGGGGGGATGAACACCGGGGAGCTGTTTTTT
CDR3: CATDGGMNTGELFF

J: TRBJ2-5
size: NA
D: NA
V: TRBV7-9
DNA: TGTGCCAGCAGCCACAGAGAGAAGACCCAGTACTTC
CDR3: CASSHREKTQYF

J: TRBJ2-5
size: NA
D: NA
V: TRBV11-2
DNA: TGTGCCAGCAGCCCCACCTGGGGGATACAAGAGACCCAGTACTTC
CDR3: CASSPTWGIQETQYF

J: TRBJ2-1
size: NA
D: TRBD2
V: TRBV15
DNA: TGTGCCACCAGCACGGGGGGCGGGGGGGATTTCGATGAGCAGTTCTTC
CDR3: CATSTGGGGDFDEQFF

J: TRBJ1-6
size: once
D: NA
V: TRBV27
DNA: TGTGCCAGCTGGAAGGGCACCTATAATTCACCCCTCCACTTT
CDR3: CASWKGTYNSPLHF

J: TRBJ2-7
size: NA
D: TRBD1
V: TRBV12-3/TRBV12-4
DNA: TGTGCCAGCAGTGCAGGGGGCTACGAGCAGTACTTC
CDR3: CASSAGGYEQYF

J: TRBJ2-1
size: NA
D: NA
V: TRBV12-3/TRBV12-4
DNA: TGTGCCAGTGTGGCCCCCACGGCAGTCAATGAGCAGTTCTTC
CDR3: CASVAPTAVNEQFF

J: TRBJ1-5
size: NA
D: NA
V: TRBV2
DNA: TGTGCCAGCAGTGGAAGGCAGGATCAGCCCCAGCATTTT
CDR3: CASSGRQDQPQHF

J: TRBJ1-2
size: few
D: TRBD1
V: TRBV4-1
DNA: TGCGCCAGCAGCCCCGGACAGGGTAACTATGGCTACACCTTC
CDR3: CASSPGQGNYGYTF

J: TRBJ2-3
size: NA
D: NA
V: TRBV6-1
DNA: TGTGCCAGCAGACTTACAATTTTCGGTATTGGGGGAGGATCGGATACGCAGTATTTT
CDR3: CASRLTIFGIGGGSDTQYF

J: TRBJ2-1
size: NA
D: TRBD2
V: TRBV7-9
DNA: TGTGCCAGCAGGGCGGGAGGGACTTACAATGAGCAGTTCTTC
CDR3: CASRAGGTYNEQFF

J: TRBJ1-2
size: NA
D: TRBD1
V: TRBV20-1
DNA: TGCAGTGCTATCAACGGGGACAGGAGGCTTGACTATGGCTACACCTTC
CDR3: CSAINGDRRLDYGYTF

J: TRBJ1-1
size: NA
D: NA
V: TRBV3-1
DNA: TGTGCCAGCAGCCAAGAGTCCCGGGGGACTGAAGCTTTCTTT
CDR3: CASSQESRGTEAFF

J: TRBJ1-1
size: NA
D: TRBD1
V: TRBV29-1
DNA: TGCAGCGTTGAAACAGGGGGGGCTTTCTTT
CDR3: CSVETGGAFF

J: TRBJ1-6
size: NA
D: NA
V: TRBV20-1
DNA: TGCAGTGCTAGAGATCCCCAGGGTGGTTCACCCCTCCACTTT
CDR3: CSARDPQGGSPLHF

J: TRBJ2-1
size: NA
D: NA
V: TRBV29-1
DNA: TGCAGCGTTGAATGGGCCGGGGGCTCCTACAATGAGCAGTTCTTC
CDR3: CSVEWAGGSYNEQFF

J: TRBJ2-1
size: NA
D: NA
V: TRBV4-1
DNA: TGCGCCAGCAGAGGTACAACACCCGGGGAGCAGTTCTTC
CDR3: CASRGTTPGEQFF

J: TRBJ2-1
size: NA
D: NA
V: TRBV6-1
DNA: TGTGCCAGCAGTGAAGAAGGAGGGGGCGGGTACAATGAGCAGTTCTTC
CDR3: CASSEEGGGGYNEQFF

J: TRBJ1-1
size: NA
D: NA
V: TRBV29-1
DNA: TGCAGCGTTGGGCTTTTGAACACTGAAGCTTTCTTT
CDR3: CSVGLLNTEAFF

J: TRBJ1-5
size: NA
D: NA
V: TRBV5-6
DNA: TGTGCCAGCAGCTTAAGTTATCAGGGAATCAATCAGCCCCAGCATTTT
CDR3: CASSLSYQGINQPQHF

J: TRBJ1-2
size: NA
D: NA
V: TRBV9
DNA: TGTGCCAGCGAACAGGGTTACGGCTATGGCTACACCTTC
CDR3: CASEQGYGYGYTF

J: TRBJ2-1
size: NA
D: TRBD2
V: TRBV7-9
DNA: TGTGCCTCCTCGGCGGCCAGGGAGGGCAATGAGCAGTTCTTC
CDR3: CASSAAREGNEQFF

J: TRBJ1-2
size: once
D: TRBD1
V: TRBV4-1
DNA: TGCGCCAGCAGCCAAGAGGGGACAGGGTATGGCTACACCTTC
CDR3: CASSQEGTGYGYTF

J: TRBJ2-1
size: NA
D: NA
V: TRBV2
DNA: TGTGCCGCTAAGGGCGAGCGGATAAGCTCCTACAATGAGCAGTTCTTC
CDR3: CAAKGERISSYNEQFF

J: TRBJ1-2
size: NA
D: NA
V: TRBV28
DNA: TGTGCCAGCAGCTACAATATCATCAGCGTCTCGTATGGCTACACCTTC
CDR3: CASSYNIISVSYGYTF

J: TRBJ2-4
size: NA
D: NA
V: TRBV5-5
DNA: TGTGCCAGCAGCTTGAGTGGCGGGGCCTCACTACACTTC
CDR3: CASSLSGGASLHF

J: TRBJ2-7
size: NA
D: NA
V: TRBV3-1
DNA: TGTGCCAGCAGGAGTTTAAACACAAGAATTACCGAGCAGTACTTC
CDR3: CASRSLNTRITEQYF

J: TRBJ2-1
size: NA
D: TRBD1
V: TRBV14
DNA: TGTGCCAGCAGCTCGGACAGGGGTTACTACAATGAGCAGTTCTTC
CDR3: CASSSDRGYYNEQFF

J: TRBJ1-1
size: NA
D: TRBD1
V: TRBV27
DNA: TGTGCCAGCAGTTTCCAGGGGGTGAACACTGAAGCTTTCTTT
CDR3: CASSFQGVNTEAFF

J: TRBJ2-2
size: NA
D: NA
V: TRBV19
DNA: TGTGCCAGTAGTTGGTTTCCGGATACCGGGGAGCTGTTTTTT
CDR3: CASSWFPDTGELFF

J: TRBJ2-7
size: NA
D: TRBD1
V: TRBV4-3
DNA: TGCGCCAGCAGCCAACTGACAGGGGTTTCCTACGAGCAGTACTTC
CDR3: CASSQLTGVSYEQYF

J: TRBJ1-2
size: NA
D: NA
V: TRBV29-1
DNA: TGCAGCGCCCCGTGGGGTCACTATGGCTACACCTTC
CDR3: CSAPWGHYGYTF

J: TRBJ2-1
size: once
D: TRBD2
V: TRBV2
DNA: TGTGCCAGCAGTGAAACCTATAGCGGGAGTGGCAATGAGCAGTTCTTC
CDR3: CASSETYSGSGNEQFF

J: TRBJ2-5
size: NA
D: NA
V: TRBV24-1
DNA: TGTGCCACCAGTGATTTGCCCAACAATCTGGGAGAAGAGACCCAGTACTTC
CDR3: CATSDLPNNLGEETQYF

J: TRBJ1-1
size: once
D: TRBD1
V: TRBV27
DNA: TGTGCCAGCAGTTTACAACAGGGGGTCCACACTGAAGCTTTCTTT
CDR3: CASSLQQGVHTEAFF

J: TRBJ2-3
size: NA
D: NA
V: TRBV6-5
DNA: TGTGCCAGCAGTTACCAGAATGGTGCAGATACGCAGTATTTT
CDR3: CASSYQNGADTQYF